This TCR beta chain appears in the sequencing data of a study of T-cell reconstitution after alpha-beta-depleted transplantation in children. Findings and limits, study-wide: Two months or so post-transplant, alpha-beta T cells reportedly derived from several hundred expanded graft clones. Fresh T-cell production supplied most of the T-cell counts and diversity seen one year after transplant. Surviving recipient cells, namely T cells and thymic progenitors, were the source of high day-60 TCRbeta diversity in some patients.

CDR1 is DFQATT and CDR2 is SNEGSKA in the germline V gene (reference sequence). The CDR3 is made up of 20 amino acids. The V gene end was trimmed by 2 bases and the J gene end by 0 bases; junction bases not matched to a gene: 18. About this clonotype: No antigen is known for it.

As it was prepared, the TCRbeta library received unique molecular identifiers. TCRdb used MiXCR to reprocess the PCR reads, holding one entry per CDR3 protein. Here the sample spans 580,000 or so distinct CDR3 sequences, approximately 22% being singletons. This clonotype originated in a boy younger than two who had a stem cell transplant for acute myeloid leukemia, so the T cells may come from the graft donor. The V and J genes are TRBV20-1 and TRBJ1-5, with TRBD1 identical over 8 bases. Sequencing used PBMCs, mostly from graft donor cells, obtained 360 days after TCRalphabeta/CD19-depleted stem cell transplant. For the CDR3, the DNA is TGCAGTGCTAGACGGCGAGTGAACAGGGGGTCCCAGTATAGCAATCAGCCCCAGCATTTT. Translating it yields CSARRRVNRGSQYSNQPQHF.